This TCR beta chain was sequenced in a study of blood T cell repertoires in COVID-19. About the study: The United States, Italy and Spain supplied acute and convalescent COVID-19 samples. The analysed material was cDNA or gDNA that came from T cells, B-cell-depleted T cells, or PBMCs.

The V and J ends lost 5 bases and 5 bases, in that order; junction bases with no gene match: 11. This CDR3 is built from 15 residues. The germline gives CDR1 MDHEN, CDR2 SYDVKM. In the 2 weeks before study entry, exposed participants met a COVID-19 case, which was PCR-confirmed or clinician-diagnosed. In the source study's methods: Reference gene primer amplification gave nucleated cell count estimates. Sequencing used immunoSEQ multiplex PCR; TCRdb keeps in-frame clones, though not all of them. Clone size and the V and J calls come from that table; the DNA yielded D and trimming. Seen here are some 320,000 clones, around nine tenths observed once, and the top ten hold less than 3.5%. This clone was seen a handful of times.

The chain has TRBV28 and TRBJ1-2, with 7 nucleotides matching TRBD1. The source is a woman aged 45 to 65 who had been exposed to COVID-19. Specimen: PBMCs or T cells enriched from blood (not recorded which). Here the CDR3 reads CASSLLDRDSYGYTF. DNA for the CDR3: TGTGCCAGCAGTCTACTCGACAGGGATTCGTATGGCTACACCTTC.